This T cell receptor (beta chain) was observed in a study of shared clonotypes between healthy human individuals. TCRdb's table, derived via immunoSEQ multiplex PCR, lists solely in-frame clones and lacks some. The top ten clones hold about 0.13% of a sample with a few million clones, almost 96% of them seen once. This TCR was recovered from a man aged 18 to 29 in good health. Sequenced: naive CD4+ T cells sorted from blood. Subset denoted: CD45RA+ positively selected.

This CDR3 reads CASSLGTSVTYEQYF. Here the CDR3 DNA reads TGTGCCAGCAGCCTAGGGACTAGCGTTACCTACGAGCAGTACTTC. V gene TRBV11-2 combines with J gene TRBJ2-7; TRBD2 matches 10 bases. J gave up 2 bases and V 5 bases, and 6 bases lay outside the gene matches. This CDR3 has 15 amino acids. The V gene's germline CDR1 is SGHAT and CDR2 FQNNGV.